This T cell receptor (beta chain) emerged from a study of human T cells and chemical hapten exposure. Indicated time point: patch test 3, about 24 weeks after DPC sensitization. Described treatment: therapeutic diphenylcyclopropenone sensitization with weekly scalp DPC. Points on this clonotype: Its antigen remains unknown.

Study-level findings and limits: Relative to control repertoires, expanded TCRs gave rise to significantly more large CDR3 similarity clusters. PT1 expanded TCR numbers rose with patch test score. DPC sensitization did not alter TCRs above 1 in 1000 frequency.

TCRdb re-called the RACE reads through MiXCR, storing one row per CDR3 protein. The sample shows about 64,000 distinct CDR3 sequences, 9.5% to 11% of them seen only once. Per the germline V gene, CDR1 is MDHEN and CDR2 is SYDVKM. The ends were cut back, 6 bases at V and 3 bases at J, with 17 bases in the middle. The CDR3 is 15 amino acids. The chain joins TRBV28 to TRBJ1-2, with unresolved D. The receptor's source is a woman aged 25 to 39 with alopecia areata. Some clones in this sample may be carry-over from other donors' samples. This specimen was whole blood, taken in connection with sensitization to the hapten diphenylcyclopropenone (DPC). The CDR3: CASSISIRAYYGYTF. For the CDR3, the DNA is TGTGCCAGCAGCATCAGCATAAGGGCTTACTATGGCTACACCTTC.